The 6 T cell receptor beta chains below all came from one sample that was sequenced in a study of T cell clonality in common variable immunodeficiency (dated by TCRdb to between 2015 and 2016). These receptors have no identified antigens. Libraries came from the immunoSEQ multiplex PCR assay. Sourced from immuneACCESS, this table was stored by TCRdb with only in-frame sequences that have V and J called. A share of the clones is absent; for the studies checked, an unresolved V gene accounts for under half, and the remainder has no known explanation. The sample records some 9,700 clones, none occurring a single time. In total, the top ten clones hold under 4.5% of the sample. General study outcomes and caveats: Reportedly, TCRbeta sequences from CVID had fewer deletions and N-nucleotide insertions, and highly modified clones with 13 or more V deletions were absent from CVID.

The sample consisted of peripheral blood mononuclear cells. Receptor source: a human donor with common variable immunodeficiency.

By sample fraction, this clone is medium-sized. The read ends 3 residues shy of where the CDR3 ends; the end is completed using the germline J gene. The chain has TRBV7-8 and TRBJ2-7, with D perhaps TRBD1 (6 bases). The V gene's germline CDR1 is SGHVS and CDR2 FQNEAQ. The CDR3 sequence is 18 residues long. V was shortened by 2 bases and J by 0 bases, with 20 bases between the two germline ends. Here the CDR3 reads CASSLLGTLADSSYEQYF. The sequenced part of the CDR3 DNA is TGTGCCAGCAGCTTACTAGGGACCTTGGCGGACAGCTCCTACGAG.

This clone was recorded at least ten times. The observed sequence ends 3 residues before the CDR3 terminus, with the missing tail filled in from the germline J gene. This rearrangement joins TRBV20-1 to TRBJ1-1; possible D gene TRBD1, 5 bases. The CDR3 totals 14 residues. V lost 3 bases to trimming and J lost 1 base, with 12 bases between them. Per germline, CDR1 DFQATT and CDR2 SNEGSKA (reference sequence). CDR3 bases read: TGCAGTGCTAGGATGGGGGGGACGAACACTGAA. Translating it yields CSARMGGTNTE. The whole CDR3 is CSARMGGTNTEAFF.

This clone was observed at least ten times. Read coverage stops 3 residues before the CDR3 terminus; the germline J gene supplies the remainder. The genes are TRBV5-1 and TRBJ2-7; no firm D call. In germline, CDR1 is SGHRS, CDR2 YFSETQ. CDR3 size: 13 residues. Trimming shortened V by 5 bases and J by 3 bases, and 12 bases separated the two germline ends. The sequenced CDR3 bases are TGCGCCAGCAGTCTCACAGATAGCTACGAG. Residues: CASSLTDSYE. The full CDR3 sequence reads CASSLTDSYEQYF.

This clone occurred many times. The CDR3 end falls 3 residues outside the read, so it is completed with the germline J gene. The rearrangement joins TRBV7-8 to TRBJ1-5; D unresolved. The CDR3 totals 15 residues. Germline V gives CDR1 SGHVS, CDR2 FQNEAQ. Trimming took 5 bases from V and 0 from J, leaving 11 bases between them. The CDR3 here is CASSASRVSNQPQHF. The CDR3 bases that were read are TGTGCCAGCAGCGCAAGTCGGGTTAGCAATCAGCCC.

This clone was seen a few times. The missing CDR3 end, 3 residues past where the read stops, is filled in from the germline J gene. This chain connects TRBV20-1 to TRBJ2-7; a possible D gene is TRBD2 (5 bases). The CDR3 extends over 12 amino acids. Germline-derived CDR1 and CDR2 are DFQATT and SNEGSKA (reference sequence). The V end was cut by 7 bases, the J end by 3 bases, with 13 bases between. CDR3 sequence reads: CSVALADYEQYF. CDR3 DNA, as far as it was read: TGCAGTGTAGCTCTAGCAGACTACGAG.

This clone was found many times. The CDR3 end lies 3 residues beyond the end of the read and is filled in from the germline J gene. V gene TRBV20-1 combines with J gene TRBJ1-1, with 7 bases lining up with TRBD1. The length of the CDR3 is 14 residues. J was trimmed by 4 bases and V by 6 bases; bases with no gene match: 11. Germline CDR1 reads DFQATT; CDR2 reads SNEGSKA (reference sequence). This CDR3 reads CSARRGGWGTEAFF. CDR3 DNA (partial): TGCAGTGCAAGGAGAGGGGGCTGGGGCACTGAA.